The TCR beta chain described here comes from a study of patients and donors after allogeneic stem cell transplantation. J gave up 3 bases and V 4 bases, and 7 bases lay outside the gene matches. The CDR3 loop spans 16 amino acids. The V gene's germline CDR1 is SGHAT and CDR2 FQDESV (reference sequence). MiXCR was run by TCRdb on the RT-PCR reads, yielding one entry per CDR3 protein. There are about 960,000 distinct CDR3 sequences in the sample; roughly 18% occur only once, and about 6% lies in the top ten. This clonotype was found a few times. V and J are TRBV11-1 and TRBJ2-1; 9 bases are a match to TRBD2. The sequence was collected from a human donor who was either an allogeneic HSCT recipient or a stem cell or donor lymphocyte infusion donor (not recorded which). It is not recorded whose cells these are; they may come from a transplant donor. The sequencing sample was made of blood, either unsorted or a sorted T cell fraction (not recorded which). The CDR3, as DNA: TGTGCCAGCAGCTCCTACCCTAGCGGGGACTACAATGAGCAGTTCTTC. It codes for CASSSYPSGDYNEQFF.